This is a list of T cell receptor beta chains from one sample in a study of blood T cell repertoires in COVID-19. TCRdb's table, derived via immunoSEQ multiplex PCR, lists solely in-frame clones and lacks some. The sample lists approximately 230,000 clones, 79% occurring once. Sequenced sample: peripheral blood. These receptors all stem from a woman in her 40s with active or convalescent COVID-19. CDR3s leave out the opening cysteine and the closing phenylalanine or tryptophan. The order of the fields is CDR3 protein, clone size, J gene, V gene. Clone size is shown for a subset of rows, as once, few, many or a class of expanded clone.

ATSDGLAGHTGELF few TRBJ2-2 TRBV24-1
ASSIGGTDTGELF . TRBJ2-2 TRBV19
ASSLRTGSPLH . TRBJ1-6 TRBV14
ASSLNSATNEKLF . TRBJ1-4 TRBV27
ASSYTGLRNQPQH . TRBJ1-5 TRBV6-5
ASSLTQGAYGYT once TRBJ1-2 TRBV7-2
ASSVVAGANTGELF . TRBJ2-2 TRBV9
ASSFSGGLVYEQY . TRBJ2-7 TRBV11-2
AAGSYNEQF once TRBJ2-1 TRBV24-1
ASTVSGNTIY . TRBJ1-3 TRBV6-5
ASSTPAGGYT once TRBJ1-2 TRBV10-2
ASSDRLAGATGELF . TRBJ2-2 TRBV2
ASSFSRGGNEQF . TRBJ2-1 TRBV19
ASSVATDTEAF . TRBJ1-1 TRBV9
ASSSRFRGPTNEKLF . TRBJ1-4 TRBV28
ASSLEAGGRTGELF . TRBJ2-2 TRBV13
ASSLDPGDLIGYT . TRBJ1-2 TRBV5-4
ASSLIAGSTDTQY once TRBJ2-3 TRBV19
ASREQGIGETQY . TRBJ2-5 TRBV3-1/TRBV3-2
ASSRESEAF . TRBJ1-1 TRBV3-1/TRBV3-2
ASSQGHRRRSSQETQY . TRBJ2-5 TRBV3-1/TRBV3-2
ASSFLLETQY . TRBJ2-5 TRBV5-4
ASGGSYNSPLH . TRBJ1-6 TRBV2
ASTRQGTVTEAF . TRBJ1-1 TRBV6-6
ASSQVGTSGGSSYNEQF . TRBJ2-1 TRBV3-1/TRBV3-2
ASSLTGDTEAF . TRBJ1-1 TRBV11-1
ASTDRDRVTGELF . TRBJ2-2 TRBV6-6
ASKTGEGTGELF once TRBJ2-2 TRBV19
ASAQGANGNTIY . TRBJ1-3 TRBV5-4
ASSVATGIYGYT . TRBJ1-2 TRBV9
ASSGDQKIRGEKLF . TRBJ1-4 TRBV9
AWSRQGNQPQH once TRBJ1-5 TRBV30
ASSQDQESDTQY . TRBJ2-3 TRBV4-2
ASSHSLETQY . TRBJ2-5 TRBV3-1/TRBV3-2
ASSVGTSPSGELF . TRBJ2-2 TRBV9
ASDRQGSSGELF . TRBJ2-2 TRBV6-5
ASAKYRGRGVETQY . TRBJ2-5 TRBV12-5
ASSLGLAGSGELF . TRBJ2-2 TRBV5-1
AIRDRGSGNTIY . TRBJ1-3 TRBV10-3
ASSPPERGNNEQF . TRBJ2-1 TRBV7-2
ASSPQTGSRGYT few TRBJ1-2 TRBV27
ASTPPRGGSNEQF . TRBJ2-1 TRBV6-5
AWSVDWGTDLSGANVLT . TRBJ2-6 TRBV30
AWRAGLAGHTDTQY . TRBJ2-3 TRBV30
ASRDRGYGYT . TRBJ1-2 TRBV12-3/TRBV12-4
AWSDPGLLGYGYT . TRBJ1-2 TRBV30
ASSWGDRGRSTEAF . TRBJ1-1 TRBV5-1
ASGTANQETQY . TRBJ2-5 TRBV5-5
ASSLDRTEAF . TRBJ1-1 TRBV28
ASGGGGGNQPQH . TRBJ1-5 TRBV10-1
ASSPGTGGKADTQY . TRBJ2-3 TRBV13
ASSLDGGPTEAF . TRBJ1-1 TRBV7-2
ASTQWGDGDYGYT . TRBJ1-2 TRBV6-6